This is a list of T cell receptor beta chains from one sample in a study of shared clonotypes between healthy human individuals. The protocol was immunoSEQ multiplex PCR, while the TCRdb copy is restricted to in-frame clones and leaves out a portion. The table shows over 2 million clones, with roughly 90% occurring only once. Sample: naive CD4+ T cells from PBMCs. Receptors were obtained from a man aged 18 to 29 in good health. Some clones in this sample may be carry-over from other donors' samples. The conserved cysteine and the conserved F or W are not part of the CDR3 here.

v_call	j_call	cdr3_aa
TRBV7-6	TRBJ1-2	ASSPGQGNYGYT
TRBV30	TRBJ1-3	AWSRGNGNTIY
TRBV19	TRBJ2-1	ASRPRDYVYNEQF
TRBV18	TRBJ2-7	ASSPGAQTYEQY
TRBV29-1	TRBJ2-7	SAGTSGIGEQY
TRBV30	TRBJ1-4	ACPEMGTNEKLF
TRBV6-1	TRBJ2-7	ASSEAEGSPYEQY
TRBV25-1	TRBJ2-1	ASELAGVHNEQF
TRBV19	TRBJ2-2	ASSISRAVRELF
TRBV11-2	TRBJ2-2	ASRHSSNTGELF
TRBV5-1	TRBJ2-3	ASSLDSREGPDTQY
TRBV21-1	TRBJ2-7	ASSGSGRTYEQY
TRBV7-2	TRBJ1-5	ASSLLGRPSNQPQH
TRBV5-6	TRBJ1-1	ASSLGLLNTEAF
TRBV5-6	TRBJ2-7	ASSPRDRPREQY
TRBV10-3	TRBJ2-7	ATSGNAGYEQY
TRBV28	TRBJ2-7	ASSTTRYYEQY
TRBV29-1	TRBJ2-7	SVEGGASSYEQY
TRBV7-2	TRBJ1-2	ASSLDPETVSNYGYT
TRBV2	TRBJ1-1	ASSKQGLNTEAF
TRBV28	TRBJ2-6	ASRRTGLGANVLT
TRBV28	TRBJ2-7	ASSRPLSSYEQY
TRBV27	TRBJ2-5	ASSPIRGRGETQY
TRBV12-5	TRBJ2-1	ASGRETYNEQF
TRBV10-1	TRBJ2-5	ASTRDRGETQY
TRBV28	TRBJ2-3	ASSHSTAASTKDTQY
TRBV10-1	TRBJ2-1	ASSDKRDGSKEQF
TRBV19	TRBJ1-1	ASSAYRTGVMNTEAF
TRBV18	TRBJ2-2	ASSPYGNTGELF